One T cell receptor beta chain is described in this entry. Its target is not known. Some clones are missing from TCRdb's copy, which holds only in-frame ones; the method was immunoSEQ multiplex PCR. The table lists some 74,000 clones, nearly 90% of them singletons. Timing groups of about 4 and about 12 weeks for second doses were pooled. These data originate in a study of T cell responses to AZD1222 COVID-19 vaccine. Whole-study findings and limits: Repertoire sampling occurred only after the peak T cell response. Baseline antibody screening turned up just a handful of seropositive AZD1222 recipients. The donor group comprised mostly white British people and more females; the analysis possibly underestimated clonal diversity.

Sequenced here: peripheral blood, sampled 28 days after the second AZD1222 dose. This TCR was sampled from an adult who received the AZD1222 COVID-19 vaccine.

This chain's CDR3 is CASSTTGSGNTIYF. Here the CDR3 DNA reads TGTGCCAGCAGCACGACAGGGAGTGGAAACACCATATATTTT. J is TRBJ1-3 and V is TRBV7-2, with 7 bases that match TRBD1. The CDR3 is 14 residues long. V trimming: 5 bases; J trimming: 3 bases; junction bases outside the gene matches: 4. Germline assignment: CDR1 SGHTA and CDR2 FQGNSA. The full variable domain, in which reference TRBV7-2 and TRBJ1-3 provide the parts outside the CDR3, is GAGVSQSPSNKVTEKGKDVELRCDPISGHTALYWYRQSLGQGLEFLIYFQGNSAPDKSGLPSDRFSAERTGGSVSTLTIQRTQQEDSAVYLCASSTTGSGNTIYFGEGSWLTVV.